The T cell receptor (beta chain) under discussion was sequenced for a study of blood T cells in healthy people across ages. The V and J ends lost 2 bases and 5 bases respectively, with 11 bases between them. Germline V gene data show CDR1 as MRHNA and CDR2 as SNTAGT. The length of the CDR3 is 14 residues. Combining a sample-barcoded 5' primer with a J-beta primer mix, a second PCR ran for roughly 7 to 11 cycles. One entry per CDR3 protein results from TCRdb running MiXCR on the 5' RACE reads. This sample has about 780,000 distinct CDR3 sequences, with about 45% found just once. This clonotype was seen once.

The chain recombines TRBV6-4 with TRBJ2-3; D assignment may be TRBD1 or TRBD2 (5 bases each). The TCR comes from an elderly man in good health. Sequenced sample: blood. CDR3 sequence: CASSDRDGEDTQYF. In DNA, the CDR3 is TGTGCCAGCAGTGACAGGGACGGGGAAGATACGCAGTATTTT.